The 22 T cell receptor beta chains below all came from one sample that was sequenced in a study of molecular identifiers for immune sequencing clone quantification. One entry per CDR3 protein results from TCRdb running MiXCR on the PCR reads. Among roughly 300,000 distinct CDR3 sequences listed, 24% were seen once. Sequenced input: naive CD8+ T cells from blood, with Jurkat cell RNA spiked in. The subset: FACS-sorted CD8+CD4-CCR7+CD45RA+ naive T cells. Receptor source: a human donor in good health. Some libraries in this study had Jurkat cell RNA spiked in.

The gene calls are TRBV11-3 and TRBJ2-3; 9 positions agree with TRBD2. V was pared by 5 bases and J by 1 base, with 4 bases of the junction left unmatched. This CDR3 is built from 15 residues. The germline gives CDR1 SGHNT, CDR2 YENEEA. The CDR3, as DNA: TGTGCCAGCAGCGAGGGACTAGCCGGCACAGATACGCAGTATTTT. Its translation: CASSEGLAGTDTQYF.

This clonotype appeared a few times. This chain uses TRBV14 with TRBJ2-3; 11 positions match TRBD2. This CDR3 region has 18 residues. V lost 0 bases, J lost 2 bases, and 7 bases stayed unmatched. Germline V lookup: CDR1 SGHDN, CDR2 FVKESK. The CDR3 DNA follows: TGTGCCAGCAGCCAAGATTTTCCTAGCGGGGGGTACACAGATACGCAGTATTTT. Encoded protein: CASSQDFPSGGYTDTQYF.

The CDR3 spells CASKSSYEQYF. CDR3 DNA: TGTGCCAGCAAGAGTTCCTACGAGCAGTACTTC. This chain uses TRBV2 with TRBJ2-7, with unresolved D. The CDR3 loop spans 11 amino acids. Germline CDR1 SNHLY, CDR2 FYNNEI. Trimming took 7 bases from V and 1 from J, leaving 5 bases between them.

The chain carries TRBV7-6 and TRBJ1-3; D is perhaps TRBD1 (5 bases). V lost 1 base to trimming and J lost 0 bases, with 7 bases between them. This CDR3 has 15 residues. Germline V gene data show CDR1 as SGHVS and CDR2 as FNYEAQ. The DNA of the CDR3 is TGTGCCAGCAGCTTAGAGGGGAGCTCTGGAAACACCATATATTTT. It yields the protein CASSLEGSSGNTIYF.

This chain links TRBV7-9 with TRBJ2-7; D not resolved. The CDR3 length is 14 residues. Trimming shortened V by 0 bases and J by 1 base, and 7 bases separated the two germline ends. Germline CDR1 SEHNR, CDR2 FQNEAQ (reference sequence). CDR3 loop: CASSLAASSYEQYF. The CDR3 DNA sequence: TGTGCCAGCAGCTTAGCGGCCAGTTCCTACGAGCAGTACTTC.

Concerning this clonotype itself: Germline and junction disagree at one end, which may indicate a read error. The chain employs TRBV7-2 and TRBJ2-4; maybe TRBD2 (6 bases). Germline-derived CDR1 and CDR2 are SGHTA and FQGNSA. The CDR3 contains 18 residues. CDR3 bases: TGTGACAGCAGCTCCCCCGGGACGGGGGACTTAGCCAAAAACATTCAGTACTTC. Protein: CDSSSPGTGDLAKNIQYF. Drawing the rest from reference TRBV7-2 and TRBJ2-4, the complete variable domain is GAGVSQSPSNKVTEKGKDVELRCDPISGHTALYWYRQSLGQGLEFLIYFQGNSAPDKSGLPSDRFSAERTGGSVSTLTIQRTQQEDSAVYLCDSSSPGTGDLAKNIQYFGAGTRLSVL.

This clonotype was observed many times. V usage is TRBV20-1 and J usage is TRBJ1-5; D gene unclear. The CDR3 sequence is 12 residues long. V was trimmed by 6 bases and J by 5 bases, leaving 11 bases between them. Looked up from germline, CDR1 is DFQATT and CDR2 is SNEGSKA (reference sequence). In DNA, the CDR3 is TGCAGTGCCGCCTCTGACTATCAGCCCCAGCATTTT. Protein sequence: CSAASDYQPQHF.

In this sample, this clonotype turned up a few times. V usage is TRBV11-2 and J usage is TRBJ2-3, with 14 bases identical to TRBD2. This CDR3 region has 19 residues. The trim removed 5 bases at V and 6 bases at J, leaving 16 bases unmatched. CDR1 and CDR2 (germline): SGHAT, FQNNGV. CDR3 in DNA: TGTGCCAGCAGCCCCCGCGGGACTAGCGGGAGCGTGATGCTTGATACGCAGTATTTT. It specifies CASSPRGTSGSVMLDTQYF.

The rearrangement joins TRBV7-9 to TRBJ1-2; D is undetermined. The CDR3 loop spans 17 amino acids. The ends were cut back, 0 bases at V and 3 bases at J, with 17 bases in the middle. Germline V gene sequence: CDR1 SEHNR, CDR2 FQNEAQ (reference sequence). The DNA of the CDR3 is TGTGCCAGCAGCTTAGCGTTCGATCCGGGTGAGGACTATGGCTACACCTTC. Protein sequence: CASSLAFDPGEDYGYTF.

With regard to this clonotype: A much larger clone lies one base from this, so it may be a read error. This chain joins TRBV29-1 and TRBJ2-1; 9 bases line up with TRBD1. Germline CDR1 reads SQVTM; CDR2 reads ANQGSEA. This CDR3 has 13 residues. The CDR3: CSVETGGVEEQVF. CDR3 in DNA: TGCAGCGTTGAGACAGGGGGGGTGGAAGAGCAGGTCTTC.

This chain joins TRBV5-1 and TRBJ1-1; the match to TRBD1 covers 10 bases. Germline CDR1 reads SGHRS; CDR2 reads YFSETQ. The CDR3 covers 15 residues. Trimming at V came to 4 bases and at J to 12 bases, leaving 15 bases not matched to a gene. CDR3 sequence reads: CASSQNPGQGGPTFF. The DNA for the CDR3 is TGCGCCAGCAGCCAGAATCCCGGACAGGGGGGCCCTACTTTCTTT.

The chain uses TRBV7-2 and TRBJ2-1, with 10 positions matching TRBD2. The CDR3 is 17 residues long. Germline CDR1 SGHTA, CDR2 FQGNSA. Trimming at V came to 5 bases and at J to 1 base, leaving 8 bases not matched to a gene. CDR3: CASSTASSGSSYNEQFF. DNA for the CDR3: TGTGCCAGCAGCACCGCGTCTAGCGGGAGTTCCTACAATGAGCAGTTCTTC.

This clonotype showed up many times. The CDR3 reads CASSLGFGTANTEAFF. CDR3 bases: TGTGCCAGCAGCTTAGGGTTCGGGACCGCGAACACTGAAGCTTTCTTT. The J gene is TRBJ1-1, the V gene TRBV7-6; TRBD1 might be the D (5 bases). CDR3 size: 16 residues. Germline CDR1 and CDR2: SGHVS and FNYEAQ. Between the trimmed V and J ends, which lost 1 base and 1 base, there was a span of 13 bases.

Many counts were recorded for this clonotype. The V and J genes are TRBV7-2 and TRBJ2-7; D not resolved. This CDR3 has 14 amino acids. Germline lookup yields CDR1 SGHTA and CDR2 FQGNSA. V lost 2 bases to trimming and J lost 2 bases, with 10 bases between them. The CDR3 DNA reads TGTGCCAGCAGCTTAAGTCCAATGGCCTACGAGCAGTACTTC. This gives the protein CASSLSPMAYEQYF.

This clonotype was seen a few times. J is TRBJ2-7 and V is TRBV6-6; TRBD1 matches 11 bases. Trimming took 0 bases from V and 5 from J; bases not matched to a gene: 3. The CDR3 is made up of 15 amino acids. The V gene's germline CDR1 is MNHNY and CDR2 SVGAGI (reference sequence). The CDR3 sequence: CASSYSGQGADEQYF. The CDR3 nucleotides read TGTGCCAGCAGTTACTCAGGACAGGGGGCGGACGAGCAGTACTTC.

Details on this clonotype: A much bigger clone sits one base away, suggesting this may be a read error. The chain links TRBV15 to TRBJ2-3; TRBD2 matches at 11 bases. CDR3 size: 17 residues. The germline gives CDR1 LNHNV, CDR2 YYDKDF (reference sequence). The V gene end was trimmed by 3 bases and the J gene end by 7 bases; junction bases not matched to a gene: 12. DNA of the CDR3: TGTGCCACCAGCAGGGGCCTAGCGGGGGGCCACTCTCATACGCAGTATTTT. It yields the protein CATSRGLAGGHSHTQYF.

Only a few counts were recorded for this clonotype. This rearrangement joins TRBV5-1 to TRBJ2-7; no clear D gene. Germline lookup yields CDR1 SGHRS and CDR2 YFSETQ. V was cut by 4 bases and J by 2 bases, with 10 bases left in between. CDR3 length: 13 amino acids. For the CDR3, the DNA is TGCGCCAGCAGCCCACCCCTTACCTACGAGCAGTACTTC. It translates to CASSPPLTYEQYF.

This clonotype was counted a few times. This chain links TRBV7-2 with TRBJ2-2; D gene uncertain. The V end was cut by 1 base, the J end by 7 bases, with 7 bases between. Germline CDR1 SGHTA, CDR2 FQGNSA. The CDR3 runs to 13 residues. DNA of the CDR3: TGTGCCAGCAGCTTAGTGGGTCGCGGGGAGCTGTTTTTT. Translating gives CASSLVGRGELFF.

There are many counts of this clonotype. The chain is built from TRBV7-9 and TRBJ1-5; a possible D gene is TRBD1 (6 bases). CDR3 length equals 14 residues. Germline V gene data show CDR1 as SEHNR and CDR2 as FQNEAQ (reference sequence). V lost 2 bases and J lost 6, with 11 bases in between. CDR3 nucleotide sequence: TGTGCCAGCAGCTTAATGGGAGGGGGTCAGCCCCAGCATTTT. Translation gives CASSLMGGGQPQHF.

V gene TRBV10-3 combines with J gene TRBJ1-3; no definite D call. CDR3 length: 17 amino acids. Germline values: CDR1 ENHRY, CDR2 SYGVKD. V lost 3 bases and J lost 1, with 16 bases in between. The CDR3 nucleotides are TGTGCCATCAGTGACCCAGCGGCCTCCCGATCTGGAAACACCATATATTTT. This sequence encodes CAISDPAASRSGNTIYF.

This clonotype was seen at least ten times. This chain links TRBV29-1 with TRBJ1-4; TRBD1 might be the D (6 bases). This CDR3 comprises 14 residues. The V gene lost 6 bases and the J gene lost 3 bases, with 14 bases spanning the gap. Germline-derived CDR1 and CDR2 are SQVTM and ANQGSEA. The CDR3 DNA is TGCAGCGTCCTCCGGGGGGGCTCTAATGAAAAACTGTTTTTT. Translated: CSVLRGGSNEKLFF. Filled out from reference TRBV29-1 and TRBJ1-4, the complete variable domain reads SAVISQKPSRDICQRGTSLTIQCQVDSQVTMMFWYRQQPGQSLTLIATANQGSEATYESGFVIDKFPISRPNLTFSTLTVSNMSPEDSSIYLCSVLRGGSNEKLFFGSGTQLSVL.

This clonotype was counted between two and nine times. The V and J genes are TRBV4-1 and TRBJ1-1, with D hard to call. Trimming shortened V by 0 bases and J by 2 bases, and 10 bases separated the two germline ends. CDR1 is MGHRA and CDR2 is YSYEKL in the germline V gene. CDR3 size: 15 residues. The DNA for the CDR3 is TGCGCCAGCAGCCAAGATCCCGCAACTAACACTGAAGCTTTCTTT. It encodes CASSQDPATNTEAFF.